The entry that follows covers one T cell receptor (beta chain) sequence. Which antigen it targets is not known. Nothing much larger sits one base from this clone, and base qualities are not available. This specimen comes from a study of OX40 agonist ivuxolimab in advanced cancers. Regarding the research as a whole: Ivuxolimab was an agonistic, fully human IgG2 monoclonal antibody directed against OX40 (CD134), a costimulatory receptor. Intravenous ivuxolimab was administered to patients every 2 weeks at six dose levels: 0.01, 0.1, 0.3, 1.5, 3 and 10 mg/kg. Of the roughly 51 dose-escalation patients, hepatocellular carcinoma was present in roughly 19, melanoma in approximately 15, renal cell carcinoma in 9 and head and neck cancer in 9. The dose-escalation cohort was about 83% male with a mean age of around 62 years, ranging from roughly 23 to 85. Prior anti-PD-1, anti-PD-L1 or anti-CTLA-4 therapy was permitted, and checkpoint inhibitors had been received by 30% to 40% of dose-escalation patients. Three dose-escalation patients achieved partial responses, one with hepatocellular carcinoma and two with cutaneous melanoma. Peripheral TCRbeta sequencing aimed to test whether ivuxolimab altered TCR sequence diversity and caused clonal T-cell expansion. The paper covers the monotherapy dose-escalation part of the phase I ivuxolimab trial, which included N ≈ 52 patients.

The trial excluded patients who had a history of autoimmune disease or who were on systemic immunosuppression. In every dose cohort, peripheral blood was drawn for TCR sequencing at baseline, cycle 4 day 1, and cycle 7 day 1. Samples came from an open-label, multicenter, first-in-human phase I dose-escalation trial of ivuxolimab. Adults with locally advanced or metastatic head and neck squamous cell, hepatocellular, melanoma or renal cell carcinoma were enrolled in the trial. Before TCR sequencing, CD4+ T cells and CD8+ T cells from peripheral blood were sorted into separate populations. General conclusions and limits of the study: In the 0.1-3.0 mg/kg groups, partial responders were among the patients with the lowest normalized peripheral clonal expansion, particularly in CD8+ T cells. At doses of 0.1 to 3.0 mg/kg, clonal expansion of both CD4+ and CD8+ blood T cells was observed from baseline to week 6. Antigen specificity was not determined for the clonally expanded peripheral T cells. Low levels of normalized T-cell clonal expansion were also shown by some nonresponding patients. On average, CD8+ T cells showed more expanded clones than CD4+ T cells after ivuxolimab.

Genomic DNA was extracted from sorted cells for sequencing of the TCRbeta CDR3 region. The immunoSEQ Assay was used to sequence the TCRbeta CDR3 regions. The immuneACCESS repertoire file appears here via TCRdb, limited to in-frame rearrangements. These files lack a portion of the clones; in checked studies, under half of the deficit traces to unresolved V genes, and the cause of the others is not known. The sample yields fewer than 30,000 clones; roughly 79% were counted once. The ten top clones hold approximately 30% of the sample. V loses 4 bases, J loses 3 bases, and the germline ends lie 10 bases apart. The CDR3 goes from the cysteine to the phenylalanine over 13 residues. Kept here is only the CDR3 DNA, which spans 39 bases and is read in frame from base 1. Based on the germline V gene, the CDR1 and CDR2 sequences are SGHRS and YFSETQ.

The material sequenced was CD4+ or CD8+ T cells sorted from blood, taken in a trial of the OX40 agonist ivuxolimab. The chain joins TRBV5-1 to TRBJ1-2, with no reliable assignment of the D segment. The sequence came from an adult with an advanced solid tumor such as melanoma, head and neck, liver or kidney cancer. The nucleotide sequence is TGCGCCAGCAGCCCCTTCCGAGACTATGGCTACACCTTC. The resulting protein is CASSPFRDYGYTF.